This T cell receptor (beta chain) was recorded in a study of sequential checkpoint blockade in melanoma. Whole-study context: Randomization was 1:1 between first-line nivolumab→ipilimumab and ipilimumab→nivolumab. Both treatment sequences were followed by maintenance nivolumab.

Noted treatment: randomized to nivolumab then ipilimumab (arm A) or the reverse (arm B). No patient had prior DNA-damaging chemotherapy. Live CD3+CD8+ CD19− CD56− cells were sorted from PBMCs. Measured with immunoSEQ multiplex PCR; TCRdb has only the in-frame clones, and not every one. Among approximately 13,000 clones listed, approximately 76% were seen once. V lost 4 bases to trimming and J lost 7 bases, with 10 bases between them. CDR1 is SEHNR, CDR2 FQNEAQ, per germline (reference sequence). The CDR3 spans 12 residues. This sequence originates from a human patient with melanoma. Some clones in this sample may be carry-over from other donors' samples. The sample consisted of CD8+ T cells sorted from blood (inferred from file names), taken from a patient given nivolumab and ipilimumab in sequence. The chain is built from TRBV7-9 and TRBJ1-1; D is perhaps TRBD1 (6 bases). The CDR3 region has the DNA TGTGCCAGCAGCTCAGGGGCAGGTGAAGCTTTCTTT. This gives the protein CASSSGAGEAFF.